This passage covers 22 T cell receptor beta chains from one sample sequenced in a study of cytomegalovirus exposure and HLA in healthy donors. The study ran its PCR with 60 Vbeta and 13 Jbeta primers. The repertoire was sequenced with immunoSEQ multiplex PCR; TCRdb's copy has only in-frame clones and lacks some. The profile covers under 200,000 clones, with over 65% appearing a single time and less than 3.5% taken by the ten largest. What was sequenced was PBMCs. Receptors were obtained from a woman aged 40 to 49 in good health and CMV-seropositive.

In DNA, the CDR3 is TGTGCCAGCAAACTCCTAACTAATTCACCCCTCCACTTT. This sequence encodes CASKLLTNSPLHF. The rearrangement joins TRBV6-6 to TRBJ1-6; no clear D gene. The germline V gene encodes CDR1 MNHNY and CDR2 SVGAGI (reference sequence). The CDR3 is 13 residues long. Deletions cut 7 bases from V and 6 bases from J, with 10 bases between.

This chain connects TRBV19 to TRBJ1-3; TRBD1 matches at 7 bases. Germline CDR1 LNHDA, CDR2 SQIVND (reference sequence). With 4 bases clipped from V and 7 bases from J, the junction kept 4 bases outside the gene matches. The CDR3 has 13 amino acids. The CDR3 here is CASSNEQGNTIYF. The CDR3, as DNA: TGTGCCAGTAGTAATGAACAGGGGAACACCATATATTTT.

The chain carries TRBV5-4 and TRBJ1-2, with 10 bases identical to TRBD1. The germline V gene encodes CDR1 SGHNT and CDR2 YYREEE (reference sequence). This CDR3 region has 16 residues. V gave up 3 bases and J gave up 5 bases; unmatched junction bases: 10. CDR3 in DNA: TGTGCCAGCAGCTCCCGGGACAGGGGTCTTGCGTATGGCTACACCTTC. Its translation is CASSSRDRGLAYGYTF.

The chain links TRBV10-3 to TRBJ2-2; D is possibly TRBD2 (5 bases). The CDR3 runs to 14 residues. Per germline, CDR1 ENHRY and CDR2 SYGVKD. The V gene lost 3 bases and the J gene lost 3 bases, with 8 bases spanning the gap. The CDR3 coding sequence is TGTGCCATCAGTGATGGACTTGACACCGGGGAGCTGTTTTTT. This sequence encodes CAISDGLDTGELFF.

The chain is built from TRBV5-5 and TRBJ2-7; D is ambiguous. Germline values: CDR1 SGHKS, CDR2 YYEKEE (reference sequence). This CDR3 region has 12 residues. V gave up 4 bases and J gave up 7 bases, with 12 bases separating them. This CDR3 reads CASSLNFREQYF. CDR3 nucleotide sequence: TGTGCCAGCAGCCTGAACTTTCGGGAGCAGTACTTC.

V is TRBV7-2 and J is TRBJ1-5; D is possibly TRBD1 (6 bases). Germline lookup yields CDR1 SGHTA and CDR2 FQGNSA. The CDR3 totals 14 residues. Trimming cost V 5 bases and J 4 bases, with 12 bases left between them. In nucleotides, the CDR3 is TGTGCCAGCAGCCCAGACAGGACAAATCAGCCCCAGCATTTT. This gives the protein CASSPDRTNQPQHF.

The chain combines TRBV9 with TRBJ1-5; D not certain. Germline V gene sequence: CDR1 SGDLS, CDR2 YYNGEE. With 0 bases removed from V and 2 bases from J, the gap between germline ends came to 12 bases. The CDR3 sequence is 16 residues long. CDR3 DNA sequence: TGTGCCAGCAGCGTAGGAGCAGACTGGGGCAATCAGCCCCAGCATTTT. Translation: CASSVGADWGNQPQHF.

The rearrangement links TRBV5-1 to TRBJ1-1; 11 bases line up with TRBD1. This CDR3 has 15 amino acids. The V segment lost 2 bases and the J segment 5 bases; nucleotides outside the gene matches: 5. Germline V gene data show CDR1 as SGHRS and CDR2 as YFSETQ. CDR3 nucleotides: TGCGCCAGCAGCTTTTCGGGGGACAGGGGGACTGAAGCTTTCTTT. This codes for CASSFSGDRGTEAFF.

This clone was seen just once. J is TRBJ2-7 and V is TRBV5-1; 10 nucleotides match TRBD2. The germline V gene has CDR1 SGHRS and CDR2 YFSETQ. J was trimmed by 3 bases and V by 4 bases; bases with no gene match: 4. The CDR3 has 14 residues. The CDR3 protein is CASSRTSGYYEQYF. The CDR3, as DNA: TGCGCCAGCAGCCGGACTAGCGGATACTACGAGCAGTACTTC.

The chain recombines TRBV14 with TRBJ2-1; the match to TRBD1 covers 8 bases. V lost 3 bases, J lost 4 bases, and 5 bases stayed unmatched. The CDR3 contains 15 residues. Germline loops: CDR1 SGHDN, CDR2 FVKESK. The CDR3 DNA reads as TGTGCCAGCAGCCACGGGACAGGTTCATACAATGAGCAGTTCTTC. Protein product: CASSHGTGSYNEQFF. Filled out from reference TRBV14 and TRBJ2-1, the complete variable domain reads EAGVTQFPSHSVIEKGQTVTLRCDPISGHDNLYWYRRVMGKEIKFLLHFVKESKQDESGMPNNRFLAERTGGTYSTLKVQPAELEDSGVYFCASSHGTGSYNEQFFGPGTRLTVL.

This clone was observed once. This chain links TRBV9 with TRBJ1-6; a weak D match, TRBD1 (6 bases). Trimming stripped 3 bases from V and 5 bases from J, with 18 bases between. CDR1 SGDLS and CDR2 YYNGEE come from the germline V gene. The CDR3 consists of 17 residues. The CDR3 DNA sequence: TGTGCCAGCAGCGGACCAGGGGATTCAGCAAATAATTCACCCCTCCACTTT. Its protein is CASSGPGDSANNSPLHF.

The chain employs TRBV7-2 and TRBJ2-2; D is undetermined. The germline V and J ends were trimmed by 2 bases and 6 bases, with 13 bases remaining between them. Germline loops: CDR1 SGHTA, CDR2 FQGNSA. The CDR3 has 15 amino acids. CDR3 DNA sequence: TGTGCCAGCAGCTTACTCTCATGGCAGTCCGGGGAGCTGTTTTTT. Translated: CASSLLSWQSGELFF.

The table lists this clone with a few counts. This chain connects TRBV5-4 to TRBJ2-7; 8 positions match TRBD2. This CDR3 is built from 14 residues. Looked up from germline, CDR1 is SGHNT and CDR2 is YYREEE (reference sequence). Unmatched junction bases numbered 8, after V lost 7 bases and J lost 2 bases. In DNA form, the CDR3 reads TGTGCCAGCTCTTCCTCGGGACTAGCCTACGAGCAGTACTTC. Protein: CASSSSGLAYEQYF.

A few counts support this clone. This chain links TRBV9 with TRBJ2-2; 14 nucleotides match TRBD2. V trimming: 3 bases; J trimming: 4 bases; junction bases outside the gene matches: 5. CDR3 size: 17 residues. The germline V gene encodes CDR1 SGDLS and CDR2 YYNGEE. CDR3 nucleotides: TGTGCCAGCAGCGGGACTAGCGGGGGGTCGACCACCGGGGAGCTGTTTTTT. Translating gives CASSGTSGGSTTGELFF.

This clone was observed a few times. CDR3 in amino acids: CASGRLTGELFF. DNA for the CDR3: TGTGCCAGCGGTAGACTCACCGGGGAGCTGTTTTTT. The chain employs TRBV5-6 and TRBJ2-2; D uncertain. CDR3 length equals 12 residues. Germline assignment: CDR1 SGHDT and CDR2 YYEEEE. The germline V and J ends were trimmed by 7 bases and 4 bases, with 8 bases remaining between them.

The chain combines TRBV19 with TRBJ1-1; D remains unclear. This CDR3 is built from 14 residues. V shed 2 bases and J shed 1 base, with 8 bases lying between them. Looked up from germline, CDR1 is LNHDA and CDR2 is SQIVND (reference sequence). CDR3 protein: CASSILPRNTEAFF. The CDR3 bases are TGTGCCAGTAGTATACTCCCCAGGAACACTGAAGCTTTCTTT.

The rearrangement links TRBV7-9 to TRBJ2-1; perhaps TRBD2 as D (6 bases). There are 15 residues in the CDR3. V was pared by 4 bases and J by 8 bases, with 18 bases between. Germline V lookup: CDR1 SEHNR, CDR2 FQNEAQ (reference sequence). The CDR3 DNA reads as TGTGCCAGCAGCTCGGGGGAATTAGTAGGTGATGAGCAGTTCTTC. Translated, it gives CASSSGELVGDEQFF.

The chain employs TRBV27 and TRBJ2-4, with 10 positions matching TRBD1. V was clipped by 2 bases and J by 0 bases; unmatched bases: 4. Germline-derived CDR1 and CDR2 are MNHEY and SMNVEV (reference sequence). This CDR3 has 17 residues. This chain's CDR3 is CASSLGTGVSAKNIQYF. As DNA, the CDR3 is TGTGCCAGCAGTTTAGGGACAGGGGTCTCAGCCAAAAACATTCAGTACTTC.

The J gene is TRBJ2-7, the V gene TRBV6-1; D possibly corresponds to TRBD2 (6 bases). The length of the CDR3 is 19 residues. CDR1 is MNHNS and CDR2 is SASEGT in the germline V gene. Trimming took 2 bases from V and 7 from J, leaving 30 bases between them. CDR3 region: CASSESEGDLNWKMGEQYF. The CDR3 DNA follows: TGTGCCAGCAGTGAATCAGAAGGGGACTTAAATTGGAAGATGGGGGAGCAGTACTTC.

The CDR3 DNA reads as TGTGCCAGCAGTAGCCACAGGGGCACGACAGATACGCAGTATTTT. Translating it yields CASSSHRGTTDTQYF. The chain joins TRBV6-1 to TRBJ2-3, with TRBD1 identical over 7 bases. Germline V CDR1 and CDR2: MNHNS, SASEGT. V lost 5 bases to trimming and J lost 3 bases; unmatched junction nucleotides: 8. This CDR3 has 15 amino acids.

The chain carries TRBV5-6 and TRBJ1-6; no definite D call. Germline CDR1 is SGHDT and CDR2 is YYEEEE. Trimming pared 1 base from V and 5 bases from J, leaving 7 bases between. The CDR3 totals 14 residues. CDR3 bases: TGTGCCAGCAGCTTGTTACAGCATAATTCACCCCTCCACTTT. Its protein product is CASSLLQHNSPLHF.

This chain links TRBV19 with TRBJ1-2; the D is unclear. The CDR3 consists of 13 residues. In germline, CDR1 is LNHDA, CDR2 SQIVND (reference sequence). Trimming left V 3 bases short and J 2 bases short, with 7 bases between. CDR3 region: CASSIQINYGYTF. CDR3 sequence (DNA): TGTGCCAGTAGTATCCAGATAAACTATGGCTACACCTTC. The full variable domain, completed using reference TRBV19 and TRBJ1-2, is DGGITQSPKYLFRKEGQNVTLSCEQNLNHDAMYWYRQDPGQGLRLIYYSQIVNDFQKGDIAEGYSVSREKKESFPLTVTSAQKNPTAFYLCASSIQINYGYTFGSGTRLTVV.